The clone carrying this T cell receptor beta chain was found many times. The data originate from a study of T cells in Graves' hyperthyroidism and ophthalmopathy. Regions amplified from RNA transcripts were the TCR beta CDR3 regions. The HTBI primer set was used in a first-round RT-PCR of the TCR CDR3. Each CDR3 protein gets one entry after TCRdb re-called the multiplex PCR reads with MiXCR. The sample has a few hundred thousand distinct CDR3 sequences, about 13% seen once. The CDR3 covers 14 residues. The germline CDR1 and CDR2 sequences are MGHDK and SYGVNS. With 4 bases removed from V and 5 bases from J, the gap between germline ends came to 14 bases.

The chain links TRBV25-1 to TRBJ2-5, with D possibly matching TRBD2 (5 bases). Sequencing input: blood. The sequence was obtained from a middle-aged woman with Graves' ophthalmopathy. CDR3 loop: CASSGTVRRETQYF. CDR3 in DNA: TGTGCCAGCAGTGGGACTGTGCGTCGGGAGACCCAGTACTTC.